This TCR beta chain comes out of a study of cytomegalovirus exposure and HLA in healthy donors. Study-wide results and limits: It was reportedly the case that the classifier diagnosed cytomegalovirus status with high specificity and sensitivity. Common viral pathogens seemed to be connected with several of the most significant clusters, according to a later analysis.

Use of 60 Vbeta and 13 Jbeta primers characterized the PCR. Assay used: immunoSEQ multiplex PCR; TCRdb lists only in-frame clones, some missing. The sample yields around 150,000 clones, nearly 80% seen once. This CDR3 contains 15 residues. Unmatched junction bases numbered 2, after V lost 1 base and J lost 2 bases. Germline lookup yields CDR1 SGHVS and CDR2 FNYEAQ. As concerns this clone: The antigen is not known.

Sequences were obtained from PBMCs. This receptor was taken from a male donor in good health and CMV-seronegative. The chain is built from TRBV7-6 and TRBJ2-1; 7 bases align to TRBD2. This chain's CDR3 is CASSLGGGTYNEQFF. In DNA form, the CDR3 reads TGTGCCAGCAGCTTAGGGGGGGGGACCTACAATGAGCAGTTCTTC.